One sample yielded the 15 T cell receptor beta chains listed below, sequenced in a study of T cell responses to AZD1222 COVID-19 vaccine (dated by TCRdb to 2020 to 2022). The library was made by the immunoSEQ multiplex PCR assay. Drawn from immuneACCESS, this table holds only the in-frame rearrangements with V and J called that TCRdb kept. Clones are partly lost; checked studies trace under half to an unresolved V gene and leave the rest unexplained. A total of 100,000 to 130,000 clones appear in this sample, approximately 90% of them only once. The ten largest make up 7.5% to 9.5% of the sample. This specimen's time point label, interpreted: about 28 days (+/-7) after the second vaccine dose. The material sequenced was peripheral blood, taken 28 days after the second AZD1222 dose. These receptors were taken from an adult who received the AZD1222 COVID-19 vaccine.

The chain is built from TRBV28 and TRBJ1-5, with D possibly TRBD1 on 5 matching bases. Trimming cost V 9 bases and J 6 bases, with 18 bases left between them. The germline CDR1 and CDR2 sequences are MDHEN and SYDVKM. The CDR3 runs to 14 residues. The CDR3 sequence is CASNTPGIGQPQHF. The CDR3, as DNA: TGTGCCAGTAACACTCCAGGGATCGGTCAGCCCCAGCATTTT.

V is TRBV20-1 and J is TRBJ2-7; no reliable D call. Per the germline V gene, CDR1 is DFQATT and CDR2 is SNEGSKA (reference sequence). This CDR3 spans 11 amino acids. The V and J ends lost 0 bases and 5 bases respectively, with 5 bases between them. In nucleotides, the CDR3 is TGCAGTGCTAGAGATCGCCACGAGCAGTACTTC. This translates into CSARDRHEQYF.

The chain combines TRBV12-3 or TRBV12-4 with TRBJ2-7; D is unresolved. This CDR3 is built from 13 residues. The V end lost 1 base, the J end lost 0 bases, and 4 bases lay between the germline ends. CDR3 residues: CASSLDSSYEQYF. For the CDR3, the DNA is TGTGCCAGCAGTTTAGACTCCTCCTACGAGCAGTACTTC.

This sequence joins TRBV27 and TRBJ1-1; D is possibly TRBD1 (6 bases). Trimming pared 1 base from V and 4 bases from J, leaving 10 bases between. Germline-derived CDR1 and CDR2 are MNHEY and SMNVEV (reference sequence). The CDR3 is 14 residues long. The CDR3, as DNA: TGTGCCAGCAGTTTATTAGGGGGGGTCACTGAAGCTTTCTTT. This translates into CASSLLGGVTEAFF.

J is TRBJ2-3 and V is TRBV3-1 (or the pseudogene TRBV3-2); perhaps TRBD2 as D (7 bases). The CDR3 totals 16 residues. V was shortened by 3 bases and J by 1 base, with 14 bases between the two germline ends. CDR1 and CDR2 from the germline V gene are LGHDT and YNNKEL (reference sequence). The CDR3: CASSHGRGPRTDTQYF. The CDR3 nucleotides read TGTGCCAGCAGCCATGGGCGGGGGCCTCGCACAGATACGCAGTATTTT.

V and J are TRBV29-1 and TRBJ1-3; D gene ambiguous. V lost 4 bases and J 7 bases, leaving 8 bases between the germline ends. CDR1 is SQVTM and CDR2 is ANQGSEA in the germline V gene. The CDR3 is 11 amino acids. CDR3 DNA sequence: TGCAGCGTTGTGACCCTTAACACCATATATTTT. Its protein product is CSVVTLNTIYF.

The chain couples TRBV10-3 to TRBJ1-5; D gene ambiguous. The CDR3 has 14 residues. The germline V gene encodes CDR1 ENHRY and CDR2 SYGVKD. Trimming stripped 4 bases from V and 2 bases from J, with 9 bases between. CDR3 sequence reads: CAISAQPGNQPQHF. As DNA, the CDR3 is TGTGCCATCAGTGCCCAGCCGGGCAATCAGCCCCAGCATTTT.

The V gene is TRBV4-1, the J gene TRBJ1-5; 7 positions agree with TRBD1. V was pared by 0 bases and J by 2 bases, with 4 bases of the junction left unmatched. Looked up from germline, CDR1 is MGHRA and CDR2 is YSYEKL. The CDR3 runs to 16 residues. The CDR3 bases are TGCGCCAGCAGCCAAGAAGGAGGGGGCGGCAATCAGCCCCAGCATTTT. It yields the protein CASSQEGGGGNQPQHF.

This chain connects TRBV5-1 to TRBJ1-2; D is ambiguous. Germline CDR1 SGHRS, CDR2 YFSETQ. Trimming took 0 bases from V and 6 from J, leaving 15 bases between them. This CDR3 contains 15 residues. The CDR3 DNA reads as TGCGCCAGCAGCTTGGCCTCTGCAGTGGTGGATGGCTACACCTTC. It specifies CASSLASAVVDGYTF.

The CDR3 nucleotides read TGTGCCAGCAGTGAGGGCACAGGGAGAATCGATGGCTACACCTTC. Residues: CASSEGTGRIDGYTF. V and J are TRBV2 and TRBJ1-2, with D perhaps matching TRBD1 (6 bases). The CDR3 is 15 amino acids. CDR1 SNHLY and CDR2 FYNNEI come from the germline V gene. Trimming left V 3 bases short and J 6 bases short, with 17 bases between.

This sequence joins TRBV10-1 and TRBJ2-3; 8 bases map to TRBD2. This CDR3 is built from 15 residues. Germline-derived CDR1 and CDR2 are WNHNN and SYGVQD (reference sequence). V lost 3 bases and J lost 2; bases outside the gene matches: 4. The CDR3 loop reads CASSDKRGPTDTQYF. CDR3 bases: TGCGCCAGCAGTGATAAGCGGGGGCCCACAGATACGCAGTATTTT.

In its sample, this clone was seen once. The chain employs TRBV10-3 and TRBJ2-2; TRBD1 matches at 11 bases. The V segment lost 6 bases and the J segment 5 bases; nucleotides outside the gene matches: 8. This CDR3 spans 16 amino acids. Germline loops: CDR1 ENHRY, CDR2 SYGVKD. The DNA for the CDR3 is TGTGCCATCAGCCGGGACAGGGGGAGCGGGACCGGGGAGCTGTTTTTT. Translated, it gives CAISRDRGSGTGELFF.

The chain is built from TRBV6-2 or TRBV6-3 and TRBJ2-7, with 11 bases that match TRBD2. This CDR3 is built from 16 residues. The germline V gene has CDR1 MNHEY and CDR2 SVGEGT. V gave up 6 bases and J gave up 2 bases; unmatched junction bases: 9. The CDR3 nucleotides read TGTGCCAGCAGCCCTCCCGGGACTAGCGGACCCTACGAGCAGTACTTC. Its translation is CASSPPGTSGPYEQYF.

This chain links TRBV27 with TRBJ1-6; the D gene is possibly TRBD1 (6 bases). Trimming removed 6 bases at V and 6 bases at J, with 12 bases between. Germline loops: CDR1 MNHEY, CDR2 SMNVEV (reference sequence). The CDR3 contains 14 residues. For the CDR3, the DNA is TGTGCCAGCAGGTCGACAGGTTTTAATTCACCCCTCCACTTT. Translation: CASRSTGFNSPLHF.

The V and J genes are TRBV9 and TRBJ1-6; D gene unclear. The CDR3 is 15 amino acids. CDR1 SGDLS and CDR2 YYNGEE come from the germline V gene. V dropped 3 bases and J dropped 10 bases, with 17 bases sitting between them. The CDR3 nucleotides read TGTGCCAGCAGCGGAGTCGGGTTTGTAGGGTCACCCCTCCACTTT. Protein product: CASSGVGFVGSPLHF. The full variable domain, rest sourced from reference TRBV9 and TRBJ1-6, is DSGVTQTPKHLITATGQRVTLRCSPRSGDLSVYWYQQSLDQGLQFLIQYYNGEERAKGNILERFSAQQFPDLHSELNLSSLELGDSALYFCASSGVGFVGSPLHFGNGTRLTVT.